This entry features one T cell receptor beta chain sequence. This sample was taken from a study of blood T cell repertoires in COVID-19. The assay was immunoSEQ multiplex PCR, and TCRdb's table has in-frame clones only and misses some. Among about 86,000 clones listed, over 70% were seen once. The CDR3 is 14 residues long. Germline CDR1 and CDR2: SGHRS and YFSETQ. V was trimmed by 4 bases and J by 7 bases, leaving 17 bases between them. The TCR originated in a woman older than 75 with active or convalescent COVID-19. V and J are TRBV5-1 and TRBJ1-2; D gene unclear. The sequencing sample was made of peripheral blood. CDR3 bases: TGCGCCAGCAGCCAGCCCGGAGGGAATCTTGGCTACACCTTC. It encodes CASSQPGGNLGYTF.